One sample yielded the 32 T cell receptor beta chains listed below, sequenced in a study of identifying expanded T cells in peripheral blood (dated by TCRdb to 2018 to 2020). The library relied on the immunoSEQ multiplex PCR assay. Drawn from immuneACCESS, this table holds only the in-frame rearrangements with V and J called that TCRdb kept. Clones are partly lost; checked studies trace under half to an unresolved V gene and leave the rest unexplained. In all, the sample holds 84,000 or so clones, and 75% to 90% of those were seen once. The top ten clones comprise approximately 3% of the sample. The material sequenced was blood. The origin of the receptors is a person aged 18 to 75 in good health.

The chain has TRBV4-2 and TRBJ2-6; D possibly corresponds to TRBD2 (6 bases). CDR3 length: 18 residues. Deletions cut 1 base from V and 2 bases from J, with 15 bases between. The germline CDR1 and CDR2 sequences are LGHNA and YNFKEQ. CDR3 bases: TGTGCCAGCAGCCAAGGCCCCCCGGGGACTGCTGGGGCCAACGTCCTGACTTTC. Its protein is CASSQGPPGTAGANVLTF.

This sequence joins TRBV2 and TRBJ2-7; weak D call: TRBD1 (5 bases). Deletions cut 4 bases from V and 0 bases from J, with 13 bases between. CDR3 size: 15 residues. Germline V gives CDR1 SNHLY, CDR2 FYNNEI. CDR3 DNA sequence: TGTGCCAGCAGTGGTAAGGGCAGGGACTCCTACGAGCAGTACTTC. It is translated as CASSGKGRDSYEQYF.

The genes are TRBV18 and TRBJ1-1; 7 positions agree with TRBD1. Germline V CDR1 and CDR2: KGHSH, LQKENI. V lost 4 bases and J lost 3; bases outside the gene matches: 5. The CDR3 contains 14 residues. The CDR3 bases are TGTGCCAGCTCACGACAGGGAAGGGACACTGAAGCTTTCTTT. Translating it yields CASSRQGRDTEAFF.

A single count supports this clone. The chain recombines TRBV4-3 with TRBJ1-2, with D maybe TRBD1 (5 bases). Germline V gene data show CDR1 as LGHNA and CDR2 as YSLEER. V lost 0 bases to trimming and J lost 4 bases, with 15 bases between them. CDR3 length: 16 amino acids. The CDR3 is CASSQEMAGTGYGYTF. CDR3 DNA sequence: TGCGCCAGCAGCCAAGAGATGGCAGGGACGGGCTATGGCTACACCTTC.

This chain joins TRBV27 and TRBJ2-5; D uncertain. This CDR3 has 13 amino acids. V lost 6 bases, J lost 0 bases, and 8 bases lay in between. In germline, CDR1 is MNHEY, CDR2 SMNVEV (reference sequence). The chain's CDR3 is CASSPSYQETQYF. For the CDR3, the DNA is TGTGCCAGCAGCCCCTCGTACCAAGAGACCCAGTACTTC.

The genes are TRBV30 and TRBJ1-2, with a tentative D call TRBD1 (5 bases). V dropped 5 bases and J dropped 8 bases, with 21 bases sitting between them. The CDR3 covers 14 residues. Germline assignment: CDR1 GTSNPN and CDR2 SVGIG (reference sequence). In nucleotides, the CDR3 is TGTGCCTGGGCCAGGGCCGCGGGGACGGGGGGCTACACCTTC. It is translated as CAWARAAGTGGYTF.

The chain combines TRBV7-2 with TRBJ2-5; D is unclear. V was cut by 5 bases and J by 4 bases, with 8 bases left in between. Germline V CDR1 and CDR2: SGHTA, FQGNSA. The CDR3 has 12 amino acids. CDR3 sequence: CASSPNLETQYF. The CDR3 coding sequence is TGTGCCAGCAGCCCTAATTTAGAGACCCAGTACTTC.

The gene calls are TRBV2 and TRBJ2-5; D gene unclear. There are 15 residues in the CDR3. In germline, CDR1 is SNHLY, CDR2 FYNNEI. V dropped 5 bases and J dropped 5 bases, with 18 bases sitting between them. CDR3 loop: CASSTPKVAAETQYF. The CDR3 DNA follows: TGTGCCAGCAGTACCCCCAAGGTCGCGGCGGAGACCCAGTACTTC.

J is TRBJ1-5 and V is TRBV6-5; 7 positions agree with TRBD1. Germline-derived CDR1 and CDR2 are MNHEY and SVGAGI. Trimming removed 6 bases from V and 5 bases from J; junction bases left unmatched: 10. The CDR3 extends over 15 amino acids. The CDR3: CASSLGTDTDQPQHF. DNA of the CDR3: TGTGCCAGCAGCCTAGGGACAGATACCGATCAGCCCCAGCATTTT.

This chain joins TRBV12-5 and TRBJ2-1, with D unresolved. The ends were cut back, 2 bases at V and 9 bases at J, with 17 bases in the middle. Germline CDR1 LGHNT, CDR2 FRNRAP. The CDR3 has 15 residues. CDR3 DNA sequence: TGTGCTAGTGGTTTGTGGGGATCCCGGTCGGGTGAGCAGTTCTTC. It encodes CASGLWGSRSGEQFF.

This clone has just one count. The CDR3 DNA reads as TGTGCCAGCAGCCTAGGGGGTTGGGGGTCCCAAGAGACCCAGTACTTC. Amino acids: CASSLGGWGSQETQYF. The chain uses TRBV9 and TRBJ2-5, with a possible D match to TRBD1 (6 bases). The CDR3 runs to 16 residues. CDR1 is SGDLS and CDR2 is YYNGEE in the germline V gene. The germline V and J ends were trimmed by 4 bases and 1 base, with 17 bases remaining between them.

The chain employs TRBV2 and TRBJ2-1, with 8 bases aligning to TRBD2. Unmatched junction bases numbered 10, after V lost 1 base and J lost 14 bases. The CDR3 totals 14 residues. Germline lookup yields CDR1 SNHLY and CDR2 FYNNEI. The CDR3 DNA follows: TGTGCCAGCAGTGAAGAGGGACTAGTGGCCGGGGAGTTCTTC. The encoded protein is CASSEEGLVAGEFF.

The V gene is TRBV5-6, the J gene TRBJ1-6, with 9 bases that match TRBD1. This CDR3 comprises 15 residues. V lost 0 bases to trimming and J lost 8 bases; unmatched junction nucleotides: 3. CDR1 and CDR2 (germline): SGHDT, YYEEEE. The CDR3, as DNA: TGTGCCAGCAGCTTGGCGGGACAGGGTTATTCACCCCTCCACTTT. Its translation is CASSLAGQGYSPLHF.

The chain joins TRBV29-1 to TRBJ2-7; 7 bases line up with TRBD1. The ends lost 4 bases at V and 4 bases at J; junction bases unmatched: 4. This CDR3 has 12 residues. The V gene's germline CDR1 is SQVTM and CDR2 ANQGSEA. CDR3 sequence: CSVGQGGYEQYF. CDR3 bases: TGCAGCGTTGGACAGGGTGGTTACGAGCAGTACTTC.

V usage is TRBV19 and J usage is TRBJ2-2; TRBD2 matches at 7 bases. The CDR3 runs to 17 residues. Germline V lookup: CDR1 LNHDA, CDR2 SQIVND (reference sequence). Germline trimming cut 9 bases from V and 2 bases from J; bases unmatched to any gene: 15. The CDR3 bases are TGTGCCAGCTCCCTGGGAGGGGCGCAACCCAACACCGGGGAGCTGTTTTTT. Protein sequence: CASSLGGAQPNTGELFF. Together with reference TRBV19 and TRBJ2-2, the CDR3 gives the full variable domain: DGGITQSPKYLFRKEGQNVTLSCEQNLNHDAMYWYRQDPGQGLRLIYYSQIVNDFQKGDIAEGYSVSREKKESFPLTVTSAQKNPTAFYLCASSLGGAQPNTGELFFGEGSRLTVL.

In the case of this clone: The same CDR3 arises from other DNA sequences in this sample as well. The chain links TRBV7-9 to TRBJ2-7, with TRBD1 identical over 7 bases. CDR3 length: 16 residues. V trimming: 5 bases; J trimming: 2 bases; junction bases outside the gene matches: 12. The germline CDR1 and CDR2 sequences are SEHNR and FQNEAQ (reference sequence). DNA for the CDR3: TGTGCCAGCAGCCCAATCACAGGGGAAATTACCTACGAGCAGTACTTC. Encoded protein: CASSPITGEITYEQYF.

V gene TRBV4-1 combines with J gene TRBJ1-1; D unclear. The V gene's germline CDR1 is MGHRA and CDR2 YSYEKL. This CDR3 contains 18 residues. V gave up 0 bases and J gave up 0 bases, with 17 bases separating them. The CDR3 sequence: CASSQDRLFLRMNTEAFF. Written as DNA, the CDR3 is TGCGCCAGCAGCCAAGATAGACTCTTTCTACGGATGAACACTGAAGCTTTCTTT.

V usage is TRBV4-1 and J usage is TRBJ2-1; 10 positions agree with TRBD2. The CDR3 sequence is 15 residues long. V lost 0 bases to trimming and J lost 7 bases; unmatched junction nucleotides: 3. CDR1 and CDR2 from the germline V gene are MGHRA and YSYEKL. This CDR3 is CASSQELAGVNEQFF. The CDR3 DNA sequence: TGCGCCAGCAGCCAAGAGCTAGCGGGAGTGAATGAGCAGTTCTTC.

This clone was seen a single time. V is TRBV9 and J is TRBJ1-3, with 11 bases aligning to TRBD1. This CDR3 has 16 residues. Unmatched junction bases numbered 4, after V lost 2 bases and J lost 3 bases. Germline V gene sequence: CDR1 SGDLS, CDR2 YYNGEE. The CDR3: CASSVGTGGIGNTIYF. Written as DNA, the CDR3 is TGTGCCAGCAGCGTTGGGACAGGGGGTATTGGAAACACCATATATTTT.

J is TRBJ2-3 and V is TRBV30, with D possibly being TRBD1 (6 bases). Deletions cut 0 bases from V and 6 bases from J, with 10 bases between. In germline, CDR1 is GTSNPN, CDR2 SVGIG (reference sequence). The CDR3 extends over 13 amino acids. This chain's CDR3 is CAWSVQGSDTQYF. As DNA, the CDR3 is TGTGCCTGGAGTGTACAGGGCAGTGATACGCAGTATTTT.

The chain uses TRBV6-5 and TRBJ2-7; D is undetermined. Between the trimmed V and J ends, which lost 4 bases and 3 bases, there was a span of 4 bases. This CDR3 has 11 residues. Looked up from germline, CDR1 is MNHEY and CDR2 is SVGAGI. For the CDR3, the DNA is TGTGCCAGCAGTTTTAACTACGAGCAGTACTTC. Translating gives CASSFNYEQYF.

This clone was detected only once. The chain joins TRBV10-1 to TRBJ2-3, with a possible D match to TRBD1 (5 bases). This CDR3 region has 15 residues. CDR1 and CDR2 from the germline V gene are WNHNN and SYGVQD (reference sequence). Trimming left V 2 bases short and J 2 bases short, with 11 bases between. This CDR3 is CASSETRTPTDTQYF. CDR3 nucleotides: TGCGCCAGCAGTGAGACGAGGACACCCACAGATACGCAGTATTTT.

V gene TRBV7-8 combines with J gene TRBJ2-3; D remains ambiguous. The CDR3 has 12 residues. CDR1 and CDR2 (germline): SGHVS, FQNEAQ. The V gene lost 1 base and the J gene lost 3 bases, with 2 bases spanning the gap. CDR3 sequence: CASSLGTDTQYF. CDR3 nucleotide sequence: TGTGCCAGCAGCTTAGGAACAGATACGCAGTATTTT.

This rearrangement joins TRBV6-1 to TRBJ1-3; D is uncertain. Deletions cut 6 bases from V and 0 bases from J, with 12 bases between. CDR3 length: 15 residues. The germline CDR1 and CDR2 sequences are MNHNS and SASEGT. CDR3 sequence: CASREMWASGNTIYF. In nucleotides, the CDR3 is TGTGCCAGCAGGGAAATGTGGGCCTCTGGAAACACCATATATTTT.

This clone has only one observation. The chain recombines TRBV29-1 with TRBJ2-2; 7 positions agree with TRBD2. From germline, CDR1 is SQVTM and CDR2 ANQGSEA. V shed 5 bases, J shed 0 bases, and the junction held 3 bases outside the gene matches. The CDR3 totals 14 residues. The CDR3 DNA is TGCAGCGTTTCAGCGGGAACGAACACCGGGGAGCTGTTTTTT. Protein product: CSVSAGTNTGELFF.

This clone has just one count. The chain uses TRBV7-3 and TRBJ2-3; D call uncertain. V lost 4 bases and J lost 4, with 6 bases in between. The CDR3 has 12 residues. The germline gives CDR1 SGHTA, CDR2 FQGTGA. The CDR3 reads CASSSSADTQYF. The DNA of the CDR3 is TGTGCCAGCAGCTCCTCTGCAGATACGCAGTATTTT.

The rearrangement links TRBV27 to TRBJ1-1; no clear D. This CDR3 has 14 residues. In germline, CDR1 is MNHEY, CDR2 SMNVEV (reference sequence). V gave up 3 bases and J gave up 4 bases, with 12 bases separating them. The CDR3: CASSFNPSGTEAFF. For the CDR3, the DNA is TGTGCCAGCAGTTTTAACCCCTCGGGCACTGAAGCTTTCTTT.

This chain connects TRBV7-2 to TRBJ2-1; no clear D. The CDR3 extends over 16 amino acids. CDR1 is SGHTA and CDR2 is FQGNSA in the germline V gene. V was clipped by 3 bases and J by 7 bases, with 19 bases between them. The CDR3 spells CASSLRRTTVRNEQFF. Here the CDR3 DNA reads TGTGCCAGCAGCTTGCGACGGACCACTGTGAGGAATGAGCAGTTCTTC.

CDR3 DNA sequence: TGTGCCAGCAGCCTAAAGCCGACAGGAGAAGCTTTCTTT. Translating gives CASSLKPTGEAFF. The chain recombines TRBV7-9 with TRBJ1-1; D is possibly TRBD1 (6 bases). Trimming removed 5 bases from V and 8 bases from J, with 15 bases in between. Germline CDR1 is SEHNR and CDR2 is FQNEAQ (reference sequence). The length of the CDR3 is 13 residues.

This sequence joins TRBV4-3 and TRBJ1-2; D gene ambiguous. The ends were cut back, 1 base at V and 2 bases at J, with 14 bases in the middle. CDR1 is LGHNA, CDR2 YSLEER, per germline. The CDR3 has 16 amino acids. CDR3 sequence reads: CASSQASTALNYGYTF. CDR3 sequence (DNA): TGCGCCAGCAGCCAAGCTTCGACGGCGCTCAACTATGGCTACACCTTC.

The gene calls are TRBV7-9 and TRBJ1-3, with TRBD1 matching over 7 bases. V shed 1 base, J shed 0 bases, and the junction held 3 bases outside the gene matches. Germline loops: CDR1 SEHNR, CDR2 FQNEAQ (reference sequence). This CDR3 has 16 amino acids. The CDR3 DNA is TGTGCCAGCAGCTTAGAAGGGACAGTCTCTGGAAACACCATATATTTT. Its protein product is CASSLEGTVSGNTIYF.

The rearrangement uses TRBV28 and TRBJ1-3; D might be TRBD1 (6 bases). V gave up 6 bases and J gave up 3 bases, with 15 bases separating them. This CDR3 comprises 15 residues. Germline V gene lookup returns CDR1 MDHEN and CDR2 SYDVKM. The DNA of the CDR3 is TGTGCCAGCAGCCCCCCGGGGGCGGGTGGAAACACCATATATTTT. Protein product: CASSPPGAGGNTIYF.